These T cell receptor beta chains were read from a single sample in a study of T cells in Graves' hyperthyroidism and ophthalmopathy. TCRdb processed the multiplex PCR reads anew with MiXCR; each CDR3 protein has one entry. The profile shows approximately 520,000 distinct CDR3 sequences, around 22% of them singletons. Sequencing used blood. These receptor sequences come from a woman in her 30s with Graves' ophthalmopathy. CDR3s include the opening cysteine and the closing phenylalanine or tryptophan. Fields, in order: J gene, CDR3 length, V gene, CDR3 protein.

>TRBJ2-2|16|TRBV4-1
CASSQESQGTTGELFF
>TRBJ1-1|15|TRBV27
CASSRTWGIDTEAFF
>TRBJ1-1|15|TRBV4-2
CASSQATGMNTEAFF
>TRBJ2-7|13|TRBV7-2
CASSHQVAYEQYF
>TRBJ2-2|18|TRBV12-3/TRBV12-4
CASSLTIEDYANTGELFF
>TRBJ2-7|14|TRBV20-1
CSARDRERSYEQYF
>TRBJ1-1|13|TRBV20-1
CSASSQMNTEAFF
>TRBJ2-5|12|TRBV29-1
CSVDLVGETQYF
>TRBJ1-5|16|TRBV2
CASSESGSLGNQPQHF
>TRBJ2-5|14|TRBV11-1
CASSHEAPQETQYF
>TRBJ1-2|13|TRBV6-1
CASSARGAHGYTF
>TRBJ2-2|16|TRBV6-1
CASSEGDGGAIGELFF
>TRBJ2-5|15|TRBV28
CASSPNSSGRETQYF
>TRBJ1-2|15|TRBV4-2
CASSQEAGTGPGYTF
>TRBJ2-5|15|TRBV27
CASSPRHPAQETQYF
>TRBJ2-2|17|TRBV25-1
CASRSVTSGRSAGELFF